The T cell receptor beta chain described here comes from a study of OX40 agonist ivuxolimab in advanced cancers. Study results and limitations: By week 6 at 0.1 to 3.0 mg/kg, blood CD4+ and CD8+ T cells had expanded clonally. Low levels of normalized T-cell clonal expansion also appeared in some nonresponders.

TCRdb keeps only in-frame clones here, not all; method: immunoSEQ multiplex PCR. Counted here are fewer than 85,000 clones, roughly 90% occurring once; the ten biggest clones make up roughly 10%. Points on this clone: Its target is not known. Other DNA sequences from this sample encode an identical CDR3 as well.

Autoimmune disease history or systemic immunosuppression barred patients. This TCR came from an adult with an advanced solid tumor such as melanoma, head and neck, liver or kidney cancer. This specimen was CD4+ or CD8+ T cells sorted from blood, taken in a trial of the OX40 agonist ivuxolimab.

The CDR3 sequence is CAWSVGQGNQPQHF. In DNA, the CDR3 is TGTGCCTGGAGTGTAGGACAGGGGAATCAGCCCCAGCATTTT. The chain combines TRBV30 with TRBJ1-5; TRBD1 matches 9 bases. The CDR3 covers 14 residues. V trimming: 0 bases; J trimming: 4 bases; junction bases outside the gene matches: 1. The V gene's germline CDR1 is GTSNPN and CDR2 SVGIG (reference sequence).